Each of the 21 T cell receptor beta chains below was sequenced from the same sample in a study of cytomegalovirus exposure and HLA in healthy donors. The PCR made use of 60 Vbeta and 13 Jbeta primers. Here immunoSEQ multiplex PCR was the method, and the copy in TCRdb shows in-frame clones only, minus some. The data show around 49,000 clones, around 82% seen once. Material: PBMCs. These receptors came from a man under 40 in good health and CMV-seropositive.

Comment on this clone: Since no conserved phenylalanine or tryptophan closes the CDR3, a read error is the likely cause. The chain employs TRBV7-3 and TRBJ1-1, with 8 bases aligning to TRBD1. The CDR3 extends over 12 amino acids. The V gene end was trimmed by 5 bases and the J gene end by 6 bases; junction bases not matched to a gene: 2. Looked up from germline, CDR1 is SGHTA and CDR2 is FQGTGA. For the CDR3, the DNA is TGTGCCAGCAGCGACAGGGGCGCTGAAGCTTTCCTT. Its translation: CASSDRGAEAFL.

The chain employs TRBV6-1 and TRBJ1-2; D is unclear. This CDR3 spans 11 amino acids. V was cut by 3 bases and J by 8 bases, with 7 bases left in between. Germline V gene data show CDR1 as MNHNS and CDR2 as SASEGT. CDR3 region: CASSEGYGYTF. In nucleotides, the CDR3 is TGTGCCAGCAGTGAGGGCTACGGCTACACCTTC.

V is TRBV27 and J is TRBJ2-2; maybe TRBD1 (6 bases). This CDR3 spans 14 amino acids. Trimming removed 7 bases at V and 7 bases at J, with 16 bases between. CDR1 MNHEY and CDR2 SMNVEV come from the germline V gene (reference sequence). The CDR3 protein is CASTNRVPIGELFF. In DNA, the CDR3 is TGTGCCAGCACCAACAGGGTCCCTATCGGGGAGCTGTTTTTT.

In nucleotides, the CDR3 is TGTGCCCGTAGCGGGGGGGCCCTGAATACGCAGTATTTT. It is translated as CARSGGALNTQYF. The chain combines TRBV30 with TRBJ2-3, with 11 bases identical to TRBD2. Trimming removed 8 bases from V and 7 bases from J; junction bases left unmatched: 8. Germline V gives CDR1 GTSNPN, CDR2 SVGIG (reference sequence). This CDR3 has 13 amino acids. The full variable domain, in which reference TRBV30 and TRBJ2-3 provide the parts outside the CDR3, is SQTIHQWPATLVQPVGSPLSLECTVEGTSNPNLYWYRQAAGRGLQLLFYSVGIGQISSEVPQNLSASRPQDRQFILSSKKLLLSDSGFYLCARSGGALNTQYFGPGTRLTVL.

The chain uses TRBV5-1 and TRBJ1-2; D is possibly TRBD1 (5 bases). V was pared by 0 bases and J by 3 bases, with 9 bases between. This CDR3 has 14 amino acids. CDR1 is SGHRS and CDR2 is YFSETQ in the germline V gene. CDR3 DNA sequence: TGCGCCAGCAGCTTGGACAGGCTAGACTATGGCTACACCTTC. This codes for CASSLDRLDYGYTF.

The chain links TRBV10-1 to TRBJ2-6; 8 bases map to TRBD1. Germline-derived CDR1 and CDR2 are WNHNN and SYGVQD (reference sequence). The ends lost 11 bases at V and 5 bases at J; junction bases unmatched: 8. The CDR3 extends over 14 amino acids. The CDR3 nucleotides are TGCGCCCTCCCCAGGGGGCAAAGGGCCAACGTCCTGACTTTC. Translated: CALPRGQRANVLTF.

The chain has TRBV4-1 and TRBJ2-7, with 9 bases lining up with TRBD1. CDR3 size: 16 residues. V was pared by 6 bases and J by 5 bases, with 14 bases of the junction left unmatched. The germline CDR1 and CDR2 sequences are MGHRA and YSYEKL. The DNA for the CDR3 is TGCGCCAGCAGGAGGCGTCCGGGACAGGGTAACGACGAGCAGTACTTC. As protein: CASRRRPGQGNDEQYF.

This chain joins TRBV2 and TRBJ2-3, with 12 bases matching TRBD2. V was clipped by 2 bases and J by 3 bases; unmatched bases: 3. The CDR3 is 16 amino acids. Germline lookup yields CDR1 SNHLY and CDR2 FYNNEI. The CDR3 coding sequence is TGTGCCAGCAGTGAATGGACTAGCGGGGATACAGATACGCAGTATTTT. This codes for CASSEWTSGDTDTQYF.

This clone was observed a handful of times. This chain links TRBV30 with TRBJ2-6; D unresolved. The V gene's germline CDR1 is GTSNPN and CDR2 SVGIG (reference sequence). The length of the CDR3 is 14 residues. The V gene lost 0 bases and the J gene lost 1 base, with 4 bases spanning the gap. CDR3 protein: CAWSVGSGANVLTF. The CDR3 coding sequence is TGTGCCTGGAGTGTCGGGTCTGGGGCCAACGTCCTGACTTTC.

The rearrangement joins TRBV7-6 to TRBJ2-5, with TRBD2 matching over 12 bases. V lost 3 bases and J lost 5; bases outside the gene matches: 7. This CDR3 spans 16 amino acids. The germline V gene has CDR1 SGHVS and CDR2 FNYEAQ. The CDR3 loop reads CASSLTSGGVGETQYF. The CDR3 coding sequence is TGTGCCAGCAGCTTGACTAGCGGGGGCGTTGGGGAGACCCAGTACTTC.

V gene TRBV28 combines with J gene TRBJ2-7; 7 nucleotides match TRBD1. The CDR3 is 14 amino acids. After removal of 6 bases from V and 0 bases from J, the junction contained 5 bases not matched to a gene. Germline V gene lookup returns CDR1 MDHEN and CDR2 SYDVKM. In nucleotides, the CDR3 is TGTGCCAGCAGACTACAGGGGAACTCCTACGAGCAGTACTTC. Its protein is CASRLQGNSYEQYF.

The J gene is TRBJ2-1, the V gene TRBV5-1, with D perhaps TRBD1 (5 bases). This CDR3 is 16 amino acids long. The V gene lost 0 bases and the J gene lost 2 bases, with 12 bases spanning the gap. The germline CDR1 and CDR2 sequences are SGHRS and YFSETQ. The chain's CDR3 is CASSLVPGMTYNEQFF. Here the CDR3 DNA reads TGCGCCAGCAGCTTGGTTCCAGGGATGACCTACAATGAGCAGTTCTTC.

This clone has more than one count but fewer than ten. This sequence joins TRBV6-5 and TRBJ1-2; 7 bases map to TRBD1. J lost 4 bases, V lost 0 bases, and 8 bases had no gene match. Germline values: CDR1 MNHEY, CDR2 SVGAGI. The CDR3 sequence is 16 residues long. Here the CDR3 DNA reads TGTGCCAGCAGTTACTCGATGGCAGGGGGGATCTATGGCTACACCTTC. Its protein product is CASSYSMAGGIYGYTF.

This chain joins TRBV4-1 and TRBJ1-2; tentatively, D is TRBD1 (5 bases). Germline loops: CDR1 MGHRA, CDR2 YSYEKL. With 0 bases removed from V and 4 bases from J, the gap between germline ends came to 15 bases. This CDR3 is built from 16 residues. The CDR3 DNA is TGCGCCAGCAGCCAAGATCGACAGACAGCTACCTATGGCTACACCTTC. It is translated as CASSQDRQTATYGYTF.

V and J are TRBV6-6 and TRBJ1-5; no firm D call. The V end lost 2 bases, the J end lost 2 bases, and 4 bases lay between the germline ends. CDR1 MNHNY and CDR2 SVGAGI come from the germline V gene (reference sequence). The CDR3 spans 13 residues. CDR3 bases: TGTGCCAGCAGTTACCCTGGCAATCAGCCCCAGCATTTT. Protein: CASSYPGNQPQHF.

The rearrangement links TRBV11-2 to TRBJ1-6, with D unresolved. This CDR3 has 14 amino acids. V lost 0 bases to trimming and J lost 5 bases, with 5 bases between them. Germline lookup yields CDR1 SGHAT and CDR2 FQNNGV. CDR3 sequence reads: CASSLDGDNSPLHF. CDR3 in DNA: TGTGCCAGCAGCTTAGACGGGGATAATTCACCCCTCCACTTT. Together with reference TRBV11-2 and TRBJ1-6, the CDR3 gives the full variable domain: EAGVAQSPRYKIIEKRQSVAFWCNPISGHATLYWYQQILGQGPKLLIQFQNNGVVDDSQLPKDRFSAERLKGVDSTLKIQPAKLEDSAVYLCASSLDGDNSPLHFGNGTRLTVT.

The V and J genes are TRBV5-1 and TRBJ2-7; no firm D call. The CDR3 has 14 amino acids. Germline CDR1 is SGHRS and CDR2 is YFSETQ. The V gene lost 1 base and the J gene lost 3 bases, with 11 bases spanning the gap. The CDR3 DNA reads TGCGCCAGCAGCTTGATGTTGTCGGGCTACGAGCAGTACTTC. Translation gives CASSLMLSGYEQYF.

The J gene is TRBJ2-1, the V gene TRBV28; TRBD1 agrees at 7 bases. Germline V CDR1 and CDR2: MDHEN, SYDVKM. The CDR3 spans 15 residues. V was pared by 3 bases and J by 5 bases, with 7 bases of the junction left unmatched. CDR3 in DNA: TGTGCCAGCAGTTTTAAAAGGGGGCGCCACAATGAGCAGTTCTTC. Amino acids: CASSFKRGRHNEQFF.

J is TRBJ1-2 and V is TRBV7-9, with D maybe TRBD1 (6 bases). Trimming removed 5 bases at V and 8 bases at J, with 18 bases between. Germline CDR1 and CDR2: SEHNR and FQNEAQ (reference sequence). The CDR3 consists of 14 residues. The CDR3 region is CASSRATTGSGYTF. The DNA of the CDR3 is TGTGCCAGCAGCCGCGCAACTACAGGGAGCGGCTACACCTTC.

The genes are TRBV29-1 and TRBJ2-3; D gene unclear. The CDR3 is 12 residues long. The V gene's germline CDR1 is SQVTM and CDR2 ANQGSEA. The CDR3 protein is CSTRVSTDTQYF. The CDR3 nucleotides are TGCTCAACTCGTGTGAGCACAGATACGCAGTATTTT.

This chain joins TRBV9 and TRBJ2-6, with 7 bases lining up with TRBD2. V shed 3 bases, J shed 0 bases, and the junction held 6 bases outside the gene matches. Germline V lookup: CDR1 SGDLS, CDR2 YYNGEE. The CDR3 consists of 17 residues. Written as DNA, the CDR3 is TGTGCCAGCAGCGAGGGAGGGGCCCCCTCTGGGGCCAACGTCCTGACTTTC. It encodes CASSEGGAPSGANVLTF.